This T cell receptor (beta chain) derives from a study of CD8 T cells in ankylosing spondylitis. Study conclusions and caveats: There were earlier reports of some motif variants in reactive arthritis synovial fluid and blood.

This CDR3 is built from 14 residues. Trimming pared 4 bases from V and 3 bases from J, leaving 14 bases between. Per germline, CDR1 SGHRS and CDR2 YFSETQ. This clonotype occurred a few times. The antigen remains undetermined. TCRdb recomputed calls from the 5' RACE reads with MiXCR, one row per CDR3 protein. The sample has 350,000 or so distinct CDR3 sequences, around a tenth seen once. The rearrangement joins TRBV5-1 to TRBJ2-7, with D perhaps assigned TRBD1 or TRBD2 (5 bases each). Sequences were obtained from blood, either unsorted or a sorted T cell fraction (not recorded which). The clonotype was recovered from a female donor with ankylosing spondylitis or in good health (not recorded which). In DNA, the CDR3 is TGCGCCAGCAGCATACAGTGGGACGTCTACGAGCAGTACTTC. Translating it yields CASSIQWDVYEQYF.